A single sample gave rise to the 8 T cell receptor beta chains below, sequenced in a study of cytomegalovirus exposure and HLA in healthy donors. The PCR used 60 Vbeta and 13 Jbeta primers. Produced via immunoSEQ multiplex PCR; TCRdb's table is partial and in-frame only. The specimen's table records approximately 52,000 clones. Sequencing was carried out using PBMCs. The receptors originated from a woman aged 60-75 years in good health and CMV-seropositive.

The gene calls are TRBV2 and TRBJ1-5; 7 bases map to TRBD1. The CDR3 contains 15 residues. The J segment lost 0 bases and the V segment lost 7 bases, leaving 6 bases of the junction unmatched. Germline V gene lookup returns CDR1 SNHLY and CDR2 FYNNEI. CDR3 sequence (DNA): TGTGCCAGCACCCAGGGGGGTAATAGCAATCAGCCCCAGCATTTT. It encodes CASTQGGNSNQPQHF. Looking up the rest from reference TRBV2 and TRBJ1-5 gives the full variable domain: EPEVTQTPSHQVTQMGQEVILRCVPISNHLYFYWYRQILGQKVEFLVSFYNNEISEKSEIFDDQFSVERPDGSNFTLKIRSTKLEDSAMYFCASTQGGNSNQPQHFGDGTRLSIL.

The V and J genes are TRBV2 and TRBJ1-4, with D possibly TRBD1 on 6 matching bases. V lost 6 bases to trimming and J lost 4 bases, with 12 bases between them. The CDR3 runs to 14 residues. Germline V lookup: CDR1 SNHLY, CDR2 FYNNEI. CDR3 DNA: TGTGCCAGCAGCGGACAGACCTTTAATGAAAAACTGTTTTTT. This gives the protein CASSGQTFNEKLFF. Together with reference TRBV2 and TRBJ1-4, the CDR3 gives the full variable domain: EPEVTQTPSHQVTQMGQEVILRCVPISNHLYFYWYRQILGQKVEFLVSFYNNEISEKSEIFDDQFSVERPDGSNFTLKIRSTKLEDSAMYFCASSGQTFNEKLFFGSGTQLSVL.

This chain links TRBV28 with TRBJ1-1; D not certain. CDR3 size: 14 residues. With 3 bases removed from V and 6 bases from J, the gap between germline ends came to 14 bases. CDR1 is MDHEN and CDR2 is SYDVKM in the germline V gene. CDR3 coding DNA: TGTGCCAGCAGTTTGGGCAAGTCAGTCGCTGAAGCTTTCTTT. This sequence encodes CASSLGKSVAEAFF.

V and J are TRBV18 and TRBJ1-2, with D perhaps TRBD1 (5 bases). Germline CDR1 and CDR2: KGHSH and LQKENI. CDR3 size: 14 residues. Trimming shortened V by 0 bases and J by 4 bases, and 9 bases separated the two germline ends. CDR3 residues: CASSPPGQAYGYTF. CDR3 nucleotides: TGTGCCAGCTCACCACCCGGACAAGCCTATGGCTACACCTTC. Using reference TRBV18 and TRBJ1-2 for the parts outside the CDR3, the full variable domain is NAGVMQNPRHLVRRRGQEARLRCSPMKGHSHVYWYRQLPEEGLKFMVYLQKENIIDESGMPKERFSAEFPKEGPSILRIQQVVRGDSAAYFCASSPPGQAYGYTFGSGTRLTVV.

The V gene is TRBV18, the J gene TRBJ2-7; 7 bases map to TRBD1. CDR1 and CDR2 from the germline V gene are KGHSH and LQKENI. The length of the CDR3 is 15 residues. J lost 0 bases, V lost 4 bases, and 6 bases had no gene match. Here the CDR3 reads CASSLKTGNSYEQYF. The DNA for the CDR3 is TGTGCCAGCTCACTAAAGACAGGGAACTCCTACGAGCAGTACTTC.

This chain uses TRBV5-1 with TRBJ2-5; TRBD1 aligns across 8 bases. Trimming at V came to 0 bases and at J to 4 bases, leaving 5 bases not matched to a gene. This CDR3 has 15 amino acids. The germline V gene has CDR1 SGHRS and CDR2 YFSETQ. The CDR3 sequence is CASSLERTGPETQYF. The CDR3 DNA sequence: TGCGCCAGCAGCTTGGAAAGGACAGGGCCAGAGACCCAGTACTTC. The full variable domain, with the rest looked up from reference TRBV5-1 and TRBJ2-5, is KAGVTQTPRYLIKTRGQQVTLSCSPISGHRSVSWYQQTPGQGLQFLFEYFSETQRNKGNFPGRFSGRQFSNSRSEMNVSTLELGDSALYLCASSLERTGPETQYFGPGTRLLVL.

This chain joins TRBV7-9 and TRBJ2-1, with TRBD1 as a possible D gene (6 bases). With 4 bases removed from V and 9 bases from J, the gap between germline ends came to 13 bases. CDR1 is SEHNR, CDR2 FQNEAQ, per germline (reference sequence). This CDR3 comprises 13 residues. CDR3 protein: CASSSTGLGEQFF. The CDR3 DNA reads as TGTGCCAGCAGCTCAACAGGGTTGGGTGAGCAGTTCTTC.

The rearrangement links TRBV5-4 to TRBJ2-3; 11 nucleotides line up with TRBD2. The germline gives CDR1 SGHNT, CDR2 YYREEE (reference sequence). This CDR3 region has 16 residues. Germline trimming cut 4 bases from V and 2 bases from J; bases unmatched to any gene: 6. The DNA of the CDR3 is TGTGCCAGCAGCCCCGCTAGCGGGGGGAACACAGATACGCAGTATTTT. Encoded protein: CASSPASGGNTDTQYF.